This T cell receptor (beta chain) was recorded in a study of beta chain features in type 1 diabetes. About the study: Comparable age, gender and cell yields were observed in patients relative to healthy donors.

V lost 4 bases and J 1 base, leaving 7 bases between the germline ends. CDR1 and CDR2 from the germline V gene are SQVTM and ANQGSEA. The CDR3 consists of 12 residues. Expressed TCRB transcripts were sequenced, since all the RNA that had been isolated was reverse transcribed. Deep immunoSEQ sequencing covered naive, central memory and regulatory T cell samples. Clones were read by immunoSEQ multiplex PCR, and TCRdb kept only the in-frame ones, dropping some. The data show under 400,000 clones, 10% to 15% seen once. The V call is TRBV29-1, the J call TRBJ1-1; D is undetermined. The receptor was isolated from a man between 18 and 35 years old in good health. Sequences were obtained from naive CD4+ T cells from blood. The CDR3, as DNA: TGCAGCGTTGGGAGCGGGAACACTGAAGCTTTCTTT. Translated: CSVGSGNTEAFF. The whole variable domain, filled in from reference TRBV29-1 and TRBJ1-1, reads SAVISQKPSRDICQRGTSLTIQCQVDSQVTMMFWYRQQPGQSLTLIATANQGSEATYESGFVIDKFPISRPNLTFSTLTVSNMSPEDSSIYLCSVGSGNTEAFFGQGTRLTVV.